The clone carrying this T cell receptor (beta chain) was detected a few times. The antigen remains undetermined. Germline V gives CDR1 GTSNPN, CDR2 SVGIG (reference sequence). There are 15 residues in the CDR3. The V gene end was trimmed by 5 bases and the J gene end by 7 bases; junction bases not matched to a gene: 14. Reverse transcription of all isolated RNA meant that expressed TCRB transcripts were sequenced. Here immunoSEQ multiplex PCR was the method, and the copy in TCRdb shows in-frame clones only, minus some. The table has a few hundred thousand clones, approximately 15% seen once. This entry belongs to a study of beta chain features in type 1 diabetes. Whole-study findings and limits: When Type 1 diabetes patients were examined, their TCRB CDR3s proved moderately but significantly shorter in all four CD4+ subsets. Equally in patients and controls, shorter templates might have been favored by PCR.

Material: naive CD4+ T cells from blood. The receptor was derived from a man between 25 and 39 years old with type 1 diabetes. The chain recombines TRBV30 with TRBJ2-1; 7 positions match TRBD2. In nucleotides, the CDR3 is TGTGCCTGGGACCGGGGGAGGGGCGCTTATAATGAGCAGTTCTTC. Translating gives CAWDRGRGAYNEQFF.